This T cell receptor (beta chain) was profiled in a study of blood T cell repertoires in COVID-19. Whole-study context: COVID-19 samples, acute and convalescent, were from the United States, Italy and Spain. In each case, the material was cDNA or gDNA derived from T cells, B-cell-depleted T cells, or PBMCs.

This clone was seen a few times. Libraries were prepared by immunoSEQ multiplex PCR; TCRdb keeps only in-frame clonotypes and omits some of them. The sample lists roughly 350,000 clones; around 89% were seen once. The CDR3 sequence is 11 residues long. In germline, CDR1 is LGHDT, CDR2 YNNKEL (reference sequence). Trimming cost V 3 bases and J 14 bases; bases outside gene matches: 3. The sequenced sample was peripheral blood. The chain has TRBV3-1 (or the pseudogene TRBV3-2) and TRBJ1-1; TRBD1 agrees at 10 bases. The clonotype was recovered from a woman between 45 and 65 years old with active or convalescent COVID-19. CDR3 loop: CASSHGQGGFF. The CDR3 region has the DNA TGTGCCAGCAGCCATGGACAGGGGGGATTCTTT.